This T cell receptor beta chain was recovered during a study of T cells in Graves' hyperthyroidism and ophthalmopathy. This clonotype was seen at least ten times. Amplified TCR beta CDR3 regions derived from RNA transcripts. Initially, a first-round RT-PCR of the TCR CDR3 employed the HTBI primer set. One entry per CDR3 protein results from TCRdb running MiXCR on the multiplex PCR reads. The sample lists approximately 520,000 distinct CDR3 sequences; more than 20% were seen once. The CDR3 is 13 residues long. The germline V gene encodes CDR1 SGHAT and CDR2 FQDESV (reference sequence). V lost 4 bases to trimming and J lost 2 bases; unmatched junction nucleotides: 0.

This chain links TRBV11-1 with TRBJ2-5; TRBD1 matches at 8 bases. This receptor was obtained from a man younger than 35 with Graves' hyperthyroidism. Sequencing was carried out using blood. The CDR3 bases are TGTGCCAGCAGCTACAGGGGGCAAGAGACCCAGTACTTC. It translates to CASSYRGQETQYF.